One and the same sample provided the 23 T cell receptor beta chains below, sequenced in a study of a mutant IDH1 vaccine in newly diagnosed glioma. The antigens these receptors bind are not known. The time point denotes: week 23, last vaccination. Doses comprised 300 ug of mutant IDH1 20-mer peptide each, plus topical imiquimod. Assay: immunoSEQ multiplex PCR; the TCRdb copy retains only in-frame clones and omits some. The sample yields fewer than 35,000 clones, 70% to 90% seen once. Sequenced here: PBMCs, sampled from a glioma patient whose treatment included an IDH1 peptide vaccine. The receptors come from a man aged 35 to 55 with glioma.

The chain couples TRBV7-2 to TRBJ2-3; 8 nucleotides align to TRBD2. This CDR3 is 15 amino acids long. V was clipped by 5 bases and J by 0 bases; unmatched bases: 4. The V gene's germline CDR1 is SGHTA and CDR2 FQGNSA. The CDR3 coding sequence is TGTGCCAGCAGCCCGGGGGGGATTAGCACAGATACGCAGTATTTT. Translating it yields CASSPGGISTDTQYF.

This rearrangement joins TRBV6-1 to TRBJ2-1; 14 bases map to TRBD2. Germline assignment: CDR1 MNHNS and CDR2 SASEGT. With 4 bases clipped from V and 7 bases from J, the junction kept 3 bases outside the gene matches. CDR3 length: 15 residues. The CDR3 region has the DNA TGTGCCAGCAGTGGACTAGCGGGGGGGCCTAATGAGCAGTTCTTC. Amino acids: CASSGLAGGPNEQFF.

The rearrangement uses TRBV28 and TRBJ2-1; 9 positions match TRBD1. Trimming removed 8 bases from V and 9 bases from J; junction bases left unmatched: 17. CDR1 and CDR2 from the germline V gene are MDHEN and SYDVKM. The CDR3 runs 16 residues. Here the CDR3 reads CASRQGGRSAFGEQFF. CDR3 coding DNA: TGTGCCAGCCGACAGGGGGGCCGGTCGGCCTTTGGTGAGCAGTTCTTC. The entire variable domain, with the rest obtained from reference TRBV28 and TRBJ2-1, is as follows: DVKVTQSSRYLVKRTGEKVFLECVQDMDHENMFWYRQDPGLGLRLIYFSYDVKMKEKGDIPEGYSVSREKKERFSLILESASTNQTSMYLCASRQGGRSAFGEQFFGPGTRLTVL.

This chain joins TRBV5-1 and TRBJ1-2; D gene ambiguous. Trimming removed 3 bases at V and 1 base at J, with 10 bases between. CDR3 length: 14 amino acids. The germline CDR1 and CDR2 sequences are SGHRS and YFSETQ. In DNA, the CDR3 is TGCGCCAGCAGCTCGTCGGGCGATAACTATGGCTACACCTTC. The encoded protein is CASSSSGDNYGYTF.

V gene TRBV7-9 combines with J gene TRBJ1-1; D is uncertain. This CDR3 is 14 amino acids long. Deletions cut 2 bases from V and 1 base from J, with 8 bases between. Germline CDR1 is SEHNR and CDR2 is FQNEAQ (reference sequence). CDR3 sequence: CASSLLAKNTEAFF. The DNA of the CDR3 is TGTGCCAGCAGCTTATTAGCCAAGAACACTGAAGCTTTCTTT.

V gene TRBV5-1 combines with J gene TRBJ2-2, with 12 bases matching TRBD1. V trimming: 4 bases; J trimming: 8 bases; junction bases outside the gene matches: 3. From germline, CDR1 is SGHRS and CDR2 YFSETQ. The CDR3 spans 14 residues. The CDR3 is CASSPGQGAGELFF. Written as DNA, the CDR3 is TGCGCCAGCAGCCCGGGACAGGGGGCTGGGGAGCTGTTTTTT.

This clone was counted a few times. This chain joins TRBV7-9 and TRBJ1-2; D might be TRBD1 (6 bases). The V gene's germline CDR1 is SEHNR and CDR2 FQNEAQ (reference sequence). Deletions cut 0 bases from V and 8 bases from J, with 10 bases between. The CDR3 covers 13 residues. The CDR3 loop is CASSLATGWGYTF. In DNA form, the CDR3 reads TGTGCCAGCAGCTTAGCTACAGGGTGGGGCTACACCTTC.

A word on this clone: This same CDR3 is encoded by further DNA sequences in the sample. The chain carries TRBV10-3 and TRBJ1-2; TRBD1 matches at 7 bases. The CDR3 is 15 amino acids. V lost 6 bases, J lost 2 bases, and 9 bases stayed unmatched. Germline-derived CDR1 and CDR2 are ENHRY and SYGVKD. CDR3 sequence (DNA): TGTGCCATCAGGGGACACTGGGACAGCAACTATGGCTACACCTTC. Translation gives CAIRGHWDSNYGYTF.

The gene calls are TRBV5-4 and TRBJ2-7; D not resolved. This CDR3 region has 14 residues. V dropped 0 bases and J dropped 2 bases, with 9 bases sitting between them. CDR1 is SGHNT, CDR2 YYREEE, per germline (reference sequence). The CDR3 DNA follows: TGTGCCAGCAGCTTGGCCGGGCCCCCCTACGAGCAGTACGTC. Residues: CASSLAGPPYEQYV.

J is TRBJ1-2 and V is TRBV4-3; D is unclear. CDR3 length equals 13 residues. Germline CDR1 LGHNA, CDR2 YSLEER. V was shortened by 0 bases and J by 4 bases, with 6 bases between the two germline ends. CDR3 DNA sequence: TGCGCCAGCAGCCAAGATCGGTCCTATGGCTACACCTTC. Amino acids: CASSQDRSYGYTF.

The CDR3 spells CASSFLAGAGEQYV. CDR3 DNA sequence: TGTGCCAGCAGCTTTTTGGCAGGGGCGGGAGAGCAGTACGTC. The chain employs TRBV5-6 and TRBJ2-7; D tentatively reads TRBD1 or TRBD2 (6 bases each). CDR3 length: 14 residues. V was clipped by 2 bases and J by 7 bases, with 16 bases between them. Germline CDR1 SGHDT, CDR2 YYEEEE.

Only one count was recorded for this clone. This chain uses TRBV28 with TRBJ1-5; D is unclear. V was clipped by 4 bases and J by 1 base, with 17 bases between them. Germline loops: CDR1 MDHEN, CDR2 SYDVKM. The CDR3 is made up of 17 amino acids. The CDR3 bases are TGTGCCAGCAGTTCAGGTTCGAGACATTGGAGCAATCAGCCCCAGCATTTT. Translation: CASSSGSRHWSNQPQHF. Variable domain in full (rest from reference TRBV28 and TRBJ1-5): DVKVTQSSRYLVKRTGEKVFLECVQDMDHENMFWYRQDPGLGLRLIYFSYDVKMKEKGDIPEGYSVSREKKERFSLILESASTNQTSMYLCASSSGSRHWSNQPQHFGDGTRLSIL.

This rearrangement joins TRBV6-6 to TRBJ1-5; D ambiguous. Germline-derived CDR1 and CDR2 are MNHNY and SVGAGI (reference sequence). The CDR3 is 12 amino acids. V was pared by 4 bases and J by 4 bases, with 5 bases between. This CDR3 is CASSLDNQPQHF. The CDR3 region has the DNA TGTGCCAGCAGTTTAGATAATCAGCCCCAGCATTTT.

The chain couples TRBV7-2 to TRBJ2-7, with 11 positions matching TRBD2. The CDR3 is made up of 15 amino acids. Germline V gives CDR1 SGHTA, CDR2 FQGNSA. V lost 1 base to trimming and J lost 5 bases; unmatched junction nucleotides: 4. The CDR3 loop is CASSLGLAGGHEQYF. The CDR3 DNA reads as TGTGCCAGCAGCTTAGGGCTAGCGGGAGGACACGAGCAGTACTTC.

The rearrangement links TRBV13 to TRBJ2-5; D might be TRBD2 (6 bases). V lost 1 base and J lost 5, with 11 bases in between. CDR1 is PRHDT and CDR2 is FYEKMQ in the germline V gene (reference sequence). The CDR3 runs 14 residues. The CDR3 is CASSLVGREETQYF. The CDR3 DNA reads TGTGCCAGCAGCTTAGTAGGACGGGAGGAGACCCAGTACTTC.

V usage is TRBV5-4 and J usage is TRBJ2-7, with a weak D call TRBD2 (5 bases). V was shortened by 0 bases and J by 0 bases, with 7 bases between the two germline ends. Germline CDR1 is SGHNT and CDR2 is YYREEE (reference sequence). The CDR3 spans 14 residues. CDR3 bases: TGTGCCAGCAGCTTGGGAGGAGGCTCCTACGAGCAGTACTTC. This encodes CASSLGGGSYEQYF.

A single count supports this clone. The chain is built from TRBV12-2 and TRBJ1-5; the table names TRBD1, a call not compared with the DNA. TRBV12-2 has pseudogene status. This CDR3 has 13 amino acids. In DNA, the CDR3 is TGTGCAAGTTGGGCCTATAGCAATCAGCCCCAGCATTTT. This gives the protein CASWAYSNQPQHF.

V and J are TRBV7-9 and TRBJ1-1; D is ambiguous. With 5 bases removed from V and 1 base from J, the gap between germline ends came to 5 bases. Germline CDR1 SEHNR, CDR2 FQNEAQ (reference sequence). The CDR3 consists of 12 residues. The CDR3 here is CASSAGNTEAFF. The CDR3 DNA reads TGTGCCAGCAGCGCTGGGAACACTGAAGCTTTCTTT.

The V gene is TRBV19, the J gene TRBJ1-1, with 8 bases matching TRBD1. Germline V gives CDR1 LNHDA, CDR2 SQIVND (reference sequence). The CDR3 length is 17 residues. V shed 7 bases, J shed 4 bases, and the junction held 17 bases outside the gene matches. This CDR3 reads CASNRVKRGQDVTEAFF. The DNA of the CDR3 is TGTGCCAGTAATAGGGTAAAGCGGGGACAGGACGTCACTGAAGCTTTCTTT. Variable domain in full (rest from reference TRBV19 and TRBJ1-1): DGGITQSPKYLFRKEGQNVTLSCEQNLNHDAMYWYRQDPGQGLRLIYYSQIVNDFQKGDIAEGYSVSREKKESFPLTVTSAQKNPTAFYLCASNRVKRGQDVTEAFFGQGTRLTVV.

V usage is TRBV28 and J usage is TRBJ2-7; weak D call: TRBD1 (6 bases). This CDR3 is 14 amino acids long. Germline V gene data show CDR1 as MDHEN and CDR2 as SYDVKM. V dropped 4 bases and J dropped 3 bases, with 13 bases sitting between them. The CDR3 DNA sequence: TGTGCCAGCAGTTCTTTCGACAGGAGCTACGAGCAGTACTTC. Its translation: CASSSFDRSYEQYF.

This clone was picked up a small number of times. The J gene is TRBJ1-5, the V gene TRBV2, with D possibly being TRBD1 (6 bases). The CDR3 has 15 residues. V lost 1 base to trimming and J lost 3 bases, with 10 bases between them. The germline gives CDR1 SNHLY, CDR2 FYNNEI. The chain's CDR3 is CASSEGGASNQPQHF. The CDR3 DNA follows: TGTGCCAGCAGTGAAGGGGGGGCCTCCAATCAGCCCCAGCATTTT.

The chain is built from TRBV6-1 and TRBJ1-1; 7 positions agree with TRBD1. This CDR3 has 13 amino acids. Germline lookup yields CDR1 MNHNS and CDR2 SASEGT. The J segment lost 3 bases and the V segment lost 6 bases, leaving 4 bases of the junction unmatched. The CDR3 bases are TGTGCCAGCAGAACAGGGGTGGACACTGAAGCTTTCTTT. This encodes CASRTGVDTEAFF.

V gene TRBV6-5 combines with J gene TRBJ2-3, with 8 nucleotides matching TRBD2. After removal of 0 bases from V and 6 bases from J, the junction contained 5 bases not matched to a gene. CDR1 MNHEY and CDR2 SVGAGI come from the germline V gene. The CDR3 is 15 amino acids. The CDR3 is CASSYSTGGWDTQYF. Written as DNA, the CDR3 is TGTGCCAGCAGTTACTCTACGGGGGGGTGGGATACGCAGTATTTT.